The 11 T cell receptor beta chains listed next were all sequenced from one sample in a study of cytomegalovirus exposure and HLA in healthy donors. The PCR made use of 60 Vbeta and 13 Jbeta primers. This table comes from immunoSEQ multiplex PCR, and its TCRdb copy is limited to in-frame clones, with some not included. The top ten hold over 1% of the sample, which has around 130,000 clones, roughly 80% seen once. Sequencing input: PBMCs. The receptors shown here come from a boy aged 5-17 years in good health and CMV-seronegative.

The J gene is TRBJ1-2, the V gene TRBV5-4; D is ambiguous. Trimming shortened V by 0 bases and J by 8 bases, and 17 bases separated the two germline ends. Per germline, CDR1 SGHNT and CDR2 YYREEE (reference sequence). This CDR3 region has 15 residues. The CDR3 DNA reads TGTGCCAGCAGCTTGGCCGCGAAGGGCGGAGGGGGCTACACCTTC. Its translation is CASSLAAKGGGGYTF.

V and J are TRBV19 and TRBJ1-1; D gene uncertain. The germline gives CDR1 LNHDA, CDR2 SQIVND (reference sequence). Trimming left V 2 bases short and J 1 base short, with 8 bases between. The CDR3 totals 14 residues. The CDR3 nucleotides read TGTGCCAGTAGTATAATAGGAGAGAACACTGAAGCTTTCTTT. Translating gives CASSIIGENTEAFF.

The chain carries TRBV7-6 and TRBJ1-1; 7 positions match TRBD1. Unmatched junction bases numbered 1, after V lost 6 bases and J lost 6 bases. The CDR3 runs to 11 residues. In germline, CDR1 is SGHVS, CDR2 FNYEAQ. DNA for the CDR3: TGTGCCAGCAGTACAGGGGCTGAAGCTTTCTTT. This encodes CASSTGAEAFF. Full variable domain (outside the CDR3, taken from reference TRBV7-6 and TRBJ1-1): GAGVSQSPRYKVTKRGQDVALRCDPISGHVSLYWYRQALGQGPEFLTYFNYEAQQDKSGLPNDRFSAERPEGSISTLTIQRTEQRDSAMYRCASSTGAEAFFGQGTRLTVV.

This rearrangement joins TRBV7-9 to TRBJ1-5, with 9 nucleotides matching TRBD1. The CDR3 has 14 residues. Trimming removed 5 bases from V and 4 bases from J; junction bases left unmatched: 3. The germline V gene has CDR1 SEHNR and CDR2 FQNEAQ (reference sequence). The CDR3 here is CASSPGTGNQPQHF. As DNA, the CDR3 is TGTGCCAGCAGCCCCGGGACAGGGAATCAGCCCCAGCATTTT. The whole variable domain, filled in from reference TRBV7-9 and TRBJ1-5, reads DTGVSQNPRHKITKRGQNVTFRCDPISEHNRLYWYRQTLGQGPEFLTYFQNEAQLEKSRLLSDRFSAERPKGSFSTLEIQRTEQGDSAMYLCASSPGTGNQPQHFGDGTRLSIL.

This clone came up a few times. This chain joins TRBV18 and TRBJ2-7; TRBD2 matches at 9 bases. The CDR3 runs to 13 residues. Unmatched junction bases numbered 4, after V lost 6 bases and J lost 4 bases. CDR1 is KGHSH and CDR2 is LQKENI in the germline V gene. This CDR3 reads CASSGLAQYEQYF. The CDR3, as DNA: TGTGCCAGCTCCGGACTAGCGCAATACGAGCAGTACTTC.

This chain links TRBV30 with TRBJ2-1, with 7 bases identical to TRBD2. CDR1 and CDR2 from the germline V gene are GTSNPN and SVGIG (reference sequence). CDR3 size: 13 residues. With 5 bases clipped from V and 6 bases from J, the junction kept 7 bases outside the gene matches. The CDR3 region is CAWSREGLNEQFF. CDR3 coding DNA: TGTGCCTGGTCTAGGGAGGGTCTCAATGAGCAGTTCTTC.

The chain uses TRBV6-1 and TRBJ2-1, with 7 bases fitting TRBD2. Trimming removed 7 bases from V and 5 bases from J; junction bases left unmatched: 5. Germline values: CDR1 MNHNS, CDR2 SASEGT. The CDR3 is 13 amino acids. This chain's CDR3 is CASMKRDNNEQFF. The CDR3 DNA reads TGTGCCAGCATGAAGCGGGATAACAATGAGCAGTTCTTC.

The rearrangement joins TRBV30 to TRBJ2-6; D uncertain. The CDR3 sequence is 16 residues long. V was shortened by 3 bases and J by 2 bases, with 14 bases between the two germline ends. Germline loops: CDR1 GTSNPN, CDR2 SVGIG (reference sequence). The CDR3 DNA reads as TGTGCCTGGAGCGGATATTCAGGCCCTGGGGCCAACGTCCTGACTTTC. It translates to CAWSGYSGPGANVLTF.

This chain uses TRBV9 with TRBJ2-2; TRBD2 matches at 9 bases. The CDR3 contains 15 residues. Looked up from germline, CDR1 is SGDLS and CDR2 is YYNGEE. Trimming took 4 bases from V and 1 from J; bases not matched to a gene: 2. CDR3 sequence: CASSLSGGNTGELFF. The CDR3 DNA reads as TGTGCCAGCAGCCTTAGCGGGGGGAACACCGGGGAGCTGTTTTTT.

The chain links TRBV30 to TRBJ2-1; D gene uncertain. The CDR3 covers 15 residues. Looked up from germline, CDR1 is GTSNPN and CDR2 is SVGIG (reference sequence). Trimming removed 3 bases at V and 7 bases at J, with 19 bases between. DNA of the CDR3: TGTGCCTGGAGAACGCGCCAGGCTCCCTGGAATGAGCAGTTCTTC. This gives the protein CAWRTRQAPWNEQFF.

The CDR3 bases are TGTGCCAGCAGTTACTCAAGCGGACTCCACGGTGAAGCTTTCTTT. This codes for CASSYSSGLHGEAFF. The genes are TRBV6-5 and TRBJ1-1; no reliable D call. This CDR3 contains 15 residues. The germline CDR1 and CDR2 sequences are MNHEY and SVGAGI. Trimming removed 0 bases from V and 7 bases from J, with 15 bases in between.